This T cell receptor (beta chain) was retrieved from a study of shared clonotypes between healthy human individuals. Replicate PCRs run on sorted subsets employed approximately 0.2 ug DNA, around 27,000 T cell genomes. TCRdb's copy holds only in-frame clones and misses some; the assay was immunoSEQ multiplex PCR. The sample lists over 2 million clones; just under 95% were seen once. The study's findings and limits: The sampled material consisted only of blood, and tissue repertoires are likely to differ. The four-donor shared clonotypes exceeded non-shared clonotypes in generation probability, with non-shared ones scoring lower.

Naive CD45RA+ and memory CD45RA-negative subsets were split from CD4+ cells. On this clone itself: As yet, its antigen is unknown.

From germline, CDR1 is SGHRS and CDR2 YFSETQ. The CDR3 runs 14 residues. Trimming took 0 bases from V and 5 from J, leaving 11 bases between them. Input material: naive CD4+ T cells from PBMCs. Subset reported: CD45RA+ positively selected. The chain links TRBV5-1 to TRBJ2-5; D gene uncertain. The origin of this receptor is a man aged 18 to 29 in good health. Some clones in this sample may be carry-over from other donors' samples. CDR3: CASSLGENGETQYF. DNA for the CDR3: TGCGCCAGCAGCTTGGGGGAAAATGGGGAGACCCAGTACTTC.